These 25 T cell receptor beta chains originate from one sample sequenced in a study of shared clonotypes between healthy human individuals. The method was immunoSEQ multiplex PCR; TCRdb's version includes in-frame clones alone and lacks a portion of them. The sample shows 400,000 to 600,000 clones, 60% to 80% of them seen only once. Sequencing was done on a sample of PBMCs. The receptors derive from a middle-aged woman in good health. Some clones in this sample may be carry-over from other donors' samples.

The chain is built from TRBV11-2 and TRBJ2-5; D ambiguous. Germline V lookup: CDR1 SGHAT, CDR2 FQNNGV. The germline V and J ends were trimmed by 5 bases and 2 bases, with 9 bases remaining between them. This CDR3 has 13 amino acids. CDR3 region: CASSQDPQETQYF. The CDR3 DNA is TGTGCCAGCAGCCAGGACCCACAAGAGACCCAGTACTTC.

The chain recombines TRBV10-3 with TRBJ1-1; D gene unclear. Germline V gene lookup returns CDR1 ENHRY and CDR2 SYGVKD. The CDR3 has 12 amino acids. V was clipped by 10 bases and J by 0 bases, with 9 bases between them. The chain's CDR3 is CASSSMNTEAFF. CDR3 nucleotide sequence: TGTGCCAGCTCTTCTATGAACACTGAAGCTTTCTTT.

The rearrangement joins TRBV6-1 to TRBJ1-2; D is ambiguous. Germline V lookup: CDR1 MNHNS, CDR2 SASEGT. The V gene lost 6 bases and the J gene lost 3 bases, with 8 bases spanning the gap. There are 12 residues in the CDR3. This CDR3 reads CASSRTDYGYTF. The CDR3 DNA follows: TGTGCCAGCAGCCGGACGGACTATGGCTACACCTTC.

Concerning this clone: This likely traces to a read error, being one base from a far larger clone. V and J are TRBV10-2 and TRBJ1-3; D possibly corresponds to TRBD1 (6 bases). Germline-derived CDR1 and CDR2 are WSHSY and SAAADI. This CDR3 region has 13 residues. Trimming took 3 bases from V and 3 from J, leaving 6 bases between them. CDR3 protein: CASSEQGGNTIYF. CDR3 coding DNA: TGCGCCAGCAGTGAACAGGGTGGAAACACCATATATTTT.

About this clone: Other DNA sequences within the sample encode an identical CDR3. CDR3 in DNA: TGCGCCAGCAGCTCCCAGGGGAACACTGAAGCTTTCTTT. Residues: CASSSQGNTEAFF. The rearrangement joins TRBV5-1 to TRBJ1-1, with D possibly matching TRBD1 (5 bases). V lost 3 bases and J 1 base, leaving 7 bases between the germline ends. CDR3 length: 13 amino acids. Germline V gives CDR1 SGHRS, CDR2 YFSETQ.

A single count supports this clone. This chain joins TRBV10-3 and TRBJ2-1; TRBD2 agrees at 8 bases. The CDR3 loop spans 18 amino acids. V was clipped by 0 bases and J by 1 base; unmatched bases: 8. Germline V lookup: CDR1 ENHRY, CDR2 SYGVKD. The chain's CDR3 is CAISESAGGRKSYNEQFF. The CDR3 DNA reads TGTGCCATCAGTGAGTCTGCGGGAGGTAGGAAGTCCTACAATGAGCAGTTCTTC.

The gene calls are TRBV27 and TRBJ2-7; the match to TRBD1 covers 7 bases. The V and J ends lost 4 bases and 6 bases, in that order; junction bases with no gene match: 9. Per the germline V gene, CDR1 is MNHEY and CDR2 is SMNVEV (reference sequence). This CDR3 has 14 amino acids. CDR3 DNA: TGTGCCAGCAGTTCTGCCGGGACAGTAGTCGAGCAGTACTTC. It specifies CASSSAGTVVEQYF.

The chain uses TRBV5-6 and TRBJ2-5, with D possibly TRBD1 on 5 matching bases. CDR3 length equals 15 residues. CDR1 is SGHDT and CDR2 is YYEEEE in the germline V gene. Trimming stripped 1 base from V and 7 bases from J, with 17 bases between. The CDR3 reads CASSLFDSPVGTQYF. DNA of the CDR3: TGTGCCAGCAGCTTGTTTGACAGCCCTGTAGGGACCCAGTACTTC.

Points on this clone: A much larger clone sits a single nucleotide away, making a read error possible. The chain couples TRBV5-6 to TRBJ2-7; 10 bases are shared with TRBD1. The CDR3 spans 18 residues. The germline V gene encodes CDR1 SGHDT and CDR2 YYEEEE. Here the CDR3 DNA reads TGTGCCGGCAGCTCCCACCGGGACAGGGGTATCGTTACCTACGAGCAGTACTTC. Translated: CAGSSHRDRGIVTYEQYF.

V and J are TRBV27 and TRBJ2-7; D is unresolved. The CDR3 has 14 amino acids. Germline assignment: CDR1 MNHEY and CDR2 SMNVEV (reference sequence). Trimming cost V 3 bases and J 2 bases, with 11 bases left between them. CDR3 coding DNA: TGTGCCAGCAGTTTTTTTCCGGAGCCCTACGAGCAGTACTTC. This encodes CASSFFPEPYEQYF.

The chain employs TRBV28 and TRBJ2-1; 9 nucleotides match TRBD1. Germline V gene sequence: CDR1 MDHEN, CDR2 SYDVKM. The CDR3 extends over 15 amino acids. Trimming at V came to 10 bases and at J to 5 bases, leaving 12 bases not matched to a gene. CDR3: CATDLSGTGNNEQFF. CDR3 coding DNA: TGTGCCACCGACTTGTCCGGGACAGGGAACAATGAGCAGTTCTTC.

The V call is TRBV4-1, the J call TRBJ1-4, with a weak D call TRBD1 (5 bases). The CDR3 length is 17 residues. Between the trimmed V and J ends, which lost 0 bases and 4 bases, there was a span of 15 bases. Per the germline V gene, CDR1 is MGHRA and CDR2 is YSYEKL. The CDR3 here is CASSQDPPRVLNEKLFF. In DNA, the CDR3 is TGCGCCAGCAGCCAAGACCCCCCCAGGGTCCTTAATGAAAAACTGTTTTTT.

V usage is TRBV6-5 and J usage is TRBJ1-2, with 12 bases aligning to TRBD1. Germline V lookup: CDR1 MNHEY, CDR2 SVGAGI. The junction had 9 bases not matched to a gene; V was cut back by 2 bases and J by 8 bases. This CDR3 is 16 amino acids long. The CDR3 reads CASSYTRDRGLGGYTF. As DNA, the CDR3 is TGTGCCAGCAGTTACACCAGGGACAGGGGGCTAGGGGGCTACACCTTC.

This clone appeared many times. In DNA, the CDR3 is TGTGCCATCAGTGAGTCAGGGCACCAGGGTGACGGTCCCCAGCATTTT. It encodes CAISESGHQGDGPQHF. The J gene is TRBJ1-5, the V gene TRBV10-3, with D maybe TRBD1 (5 bases). V dropped 0 bases and J dropped 10 bases, with 19 bases sitting between them. Per the germline V gene, CDR1 is ENHRY and CDR2 is SYGVKD. This CDR3 is built from 16 residues.

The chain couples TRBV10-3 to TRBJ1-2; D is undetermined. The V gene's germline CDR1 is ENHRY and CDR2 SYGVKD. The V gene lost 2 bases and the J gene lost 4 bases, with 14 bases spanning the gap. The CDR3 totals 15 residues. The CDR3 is CAISEGRDRFYGYTF. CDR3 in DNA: TGTGCCATCAGTGAGGGCCGAGACCGATTCTATGGCTACACCTTC.

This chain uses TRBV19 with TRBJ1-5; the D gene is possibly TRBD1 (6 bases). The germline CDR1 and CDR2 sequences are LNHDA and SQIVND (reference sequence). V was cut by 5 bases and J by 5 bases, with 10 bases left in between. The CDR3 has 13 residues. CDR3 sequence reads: CASSADRDQPQHF. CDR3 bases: TGTGCCAGTAGTGCGGACAGAGATCAGCCCCAGCATTTT.

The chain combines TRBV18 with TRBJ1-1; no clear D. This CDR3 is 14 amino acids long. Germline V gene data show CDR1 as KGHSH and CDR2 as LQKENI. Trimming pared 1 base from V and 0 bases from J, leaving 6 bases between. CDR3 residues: CASSPRNMNTEAFF. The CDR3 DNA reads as TGTGCCAGCTCACCACGGAACATGAACACTGAAGCTTTCTTT.

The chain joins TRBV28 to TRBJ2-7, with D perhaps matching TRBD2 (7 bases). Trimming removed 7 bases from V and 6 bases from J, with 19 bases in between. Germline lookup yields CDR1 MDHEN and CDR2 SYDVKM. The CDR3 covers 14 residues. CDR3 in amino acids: CASTLVPGEGEQYF. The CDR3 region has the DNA TGTGCCAGCACCTTGGTCCCAGGGGAGGGCGAGCAGTACTTC.

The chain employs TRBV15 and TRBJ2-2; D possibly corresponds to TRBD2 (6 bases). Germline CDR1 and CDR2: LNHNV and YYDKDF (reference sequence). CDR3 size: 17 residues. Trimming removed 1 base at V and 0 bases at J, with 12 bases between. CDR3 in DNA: TGTGCCACCAGCAGAGGGAGGGCAGTAGCGAACACCGGGGAGCTGTTTTTT. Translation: CATSRGRAVANTGELFF.

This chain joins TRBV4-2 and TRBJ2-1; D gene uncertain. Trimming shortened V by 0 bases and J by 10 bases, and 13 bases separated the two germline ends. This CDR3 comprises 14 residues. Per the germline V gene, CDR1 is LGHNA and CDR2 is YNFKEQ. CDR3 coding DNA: TGTGCCAGCAGCCAAGAAGAGACCTCGAGAGAGCAGTTCTTC. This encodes CASSQEETSREQFF.

CDR3: CASSDPKGLAGTGELFF. CDR3 bases: TGTGCCAGCAGCGACCCCAAGGGACTAGCGGGCACCGGGGAGCTGTTTTTT. This chain joins TRBV9 and TRBJ2-2, with TRBD2 identical over 12 bases. This CDR3 comprises 17 residues. J was trimmed by 4 bases and V by 3 bases; bases with no gene match: 7. The germline gives CDR1 SGDLS, CDR2 YYNGEE.

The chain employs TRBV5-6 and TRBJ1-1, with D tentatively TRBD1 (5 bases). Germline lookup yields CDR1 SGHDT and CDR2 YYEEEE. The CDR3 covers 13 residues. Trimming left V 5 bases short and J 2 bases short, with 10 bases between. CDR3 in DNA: TGTGCCAGCAGTTTCGACAGTAACACTGAAGCTTTCTTT. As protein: CASSFDSNTEAFF.

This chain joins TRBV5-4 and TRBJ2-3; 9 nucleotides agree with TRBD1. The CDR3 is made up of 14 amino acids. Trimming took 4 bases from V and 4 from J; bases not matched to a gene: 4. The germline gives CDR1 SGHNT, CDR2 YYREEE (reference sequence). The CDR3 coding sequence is TGTGCCAGCAGCAAGGACAGGGGCGCAGATACGCAGTATTTT. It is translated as CASSKDRGADTQYF.

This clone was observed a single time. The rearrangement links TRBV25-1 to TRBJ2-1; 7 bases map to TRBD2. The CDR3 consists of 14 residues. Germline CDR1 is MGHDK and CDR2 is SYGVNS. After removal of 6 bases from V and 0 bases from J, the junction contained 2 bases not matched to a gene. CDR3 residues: CASSGRSSYNEQFF. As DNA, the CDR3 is TGTGCCAGCAGCGGGAGGAGCTCCTACAATGAGCAGTTCTTC.

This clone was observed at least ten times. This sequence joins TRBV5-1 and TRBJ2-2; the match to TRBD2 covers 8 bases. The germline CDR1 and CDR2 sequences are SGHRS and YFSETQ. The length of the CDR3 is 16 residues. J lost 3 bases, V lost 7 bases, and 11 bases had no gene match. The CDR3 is CASQPLPGGHTGELFF. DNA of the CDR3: TGCGCCAGCCAACCTTTACCGGGAGGGCACACCGGGGAGCTGTTTTTT.